This T cell receptor beta chain was sequenced for a study of long-term antiretroviral therapy in people with HIV. Study results and caveats: Repertoires in HIV (unlike those of controls) had narrower CDR3 length ranges. The data indicate that diversity increased after ART but remained below transplant donor controls.

Points on this clone: The antigen is not known.

Each sample contained 1-10 million cryopreserved PBMC, thawed before DNA extraction. Survey level was the resolution at which the v3.0 immunoSEQ assay ran. A target of about 35,000-50,000 T-cell genomes per sample was set for sequencing. This table comes from immunoSEQ multiplex PCR, and its TCRdb copy is limited to in-frame clones, with some not included. The data contain 26,000 or so clones, approximately 90% of them singletons. V was shortened by 1 base and J by 6 bases, with 11 bases between the two germline ends. In germline, CDR1 is SGHDN, CDR2 FVKESK. The CDR3 length is 14 residues. The TCR sequence derives from a woman in her twenties or thirties with HIV. This material consisted of unsorted PBMCs, taken 1.9 years after starting antiretroviral therapy. The V and J genes are TRBV14 and TRBJ2-3, with D maybe TRBD2 (6 bases). The CDR3 protein is CASSQGGGVDTQYF. In nucleotides, the CDR3 is TGTGCCAGCAGCCAAGGTGGAGGGGTCGATACGCAGTATTTT.